This T cell receptor (beta chain) was retrieved from a study of T-cell memory formation after mild COVID-19. Overall study results and limits: The second-wave clones peaking on day 37 were not confirmed as SARS-CoV-2-specific. The study found balanced CD4/CD8 in clones contracting day 15 to 85 and a CD4+ lean in later expanders.

Researchers used 5'RACE with constant-segment primers to make TCR alpha and TCR beta cDNA libraries that carry sample barcodes and UMIs. Using its own MiXCR run on the 5' RACE reads, TCRdb lists one record per CDR3 protein. The sample consists of approximately 490,000 distinct CDR3 sequences, roughly 22% of them appearing once. The CDR3 length is 15 residues. Germline V gene data show CDR1 as LGHDT and CDR2 as YNNKEL (reference sequence). Trimming took 1 base from V and 0 from J, leaving 9 bases between them. In its sample, this clonotype was seen a few times. Its antigen remains unidentified. What was sequenced was PBMCs or a T cell subset sorted from them (not recorded which). This TCR was sampled from an adult woman who had mild COVID-19 (a few samples of this study predate the infection). Cell type and time point are not known. V gene TRBV3-1 combines with J gene TRBJ1-2; D unclear. CDR3 in amino acids: CASSQAGYANYGYTF. The CDR3 nucleotides read TGTGCCAGCAGCCAAGCCGGATATGCTAACTATGGCTACACCTTC.